The clone carrying this T cell receptor beta chain was counted at least ten times. As yet, its antigen is unknown. Described time point: patch test 1, 2 weeks after DPC sensitization. Treatment noted: therapeutic diphenylcyclopropenone sensitization with weekly scalp DPC. This CDR3 is 15 amino acids long. The germline V gene has CDR1 MNHEY and CDR2 SVGAGI. With 2 bases clipped from V and 4 bases from J, the junction kept 7 bases outside the gene matches. The sample is drawn from a study of human T cells and chemical hapten exposure. At the level of the study: During the approximately 24-week study period, patients had diphenylcyclopropenone applied to the scalp every week.

Study-wide points: Donors had alopecia, so their immune response may differ from healthy people's.

TCRdb reprocessed the RACE reads with MiXCR, giving one entry per CDR3 protein. This repertoire shows about 80,000 distinct CDR3 sequences, approximately 10% found once; its top ten account for 1.1% to 1.5%. The chain is built from TRBV6-5 and TRBJ2-7, with 8 bases identical to TRBD2. The material was whole blood, obtained in connection with sensitization to the hapten diphenylcyclopropenone (DPC). This TCR was recovered from a woman aged 50 to 60 with alopecia areata. Some clones in this sample may be carry-over from other donors' samples. In DNA, the CDR3 is TGTGCCAGCAGTTACAACCGAGCGGGAGAGTACGAGCAGTACTTC. Amino acids: CASSYNRAGEYEQYF.